This TCR beta chain stems from a study of cytomegalovirus exposure and HLA in healthy donors. The J segment lost 6 bases and the V segment lost 8 bases, leaving 7 bases of the junction unmatched. The CDR3 covers 12 residues. From germline, CDR1 is SNHLY and CDR2 FYNNEI. Amplification used 60 Vbeta primers and 13 Jbeta primers. Assay used: immunoSEQ multiplex PCR; TCRdb lists only in-frame clones, some missing. The sample shows 180,000 or so clones, and approximately 0.74% sits with its ten largest clones. General study results and limits: TCR beta V- and J-gene trimming was later associated with a missense DCLRE1C variant. Reportedly, cytomegalovirus status was diagnosed with high sensitivity and specificity. The study labeled 150 to 200 TCR beta chains cytomegalovirus-associated. Rarity characterized most TCR sequences, yet some public TCRs appeared in many donors.

On this clone: No antigen is known for it.

The V call is TRBV2, the J call TRBJ2-7, with 7 bases aligning to TRBD1. The sample was PBMCs. The receptor comes from a boy aged 5-17 years in good health and CMV-seronegative. For the CDR3, the DNA is TGTGCCAGCGTGGACAGGTTTGGCGAGCAGTACTTC. Translating gives CASVDRFGEQYF.